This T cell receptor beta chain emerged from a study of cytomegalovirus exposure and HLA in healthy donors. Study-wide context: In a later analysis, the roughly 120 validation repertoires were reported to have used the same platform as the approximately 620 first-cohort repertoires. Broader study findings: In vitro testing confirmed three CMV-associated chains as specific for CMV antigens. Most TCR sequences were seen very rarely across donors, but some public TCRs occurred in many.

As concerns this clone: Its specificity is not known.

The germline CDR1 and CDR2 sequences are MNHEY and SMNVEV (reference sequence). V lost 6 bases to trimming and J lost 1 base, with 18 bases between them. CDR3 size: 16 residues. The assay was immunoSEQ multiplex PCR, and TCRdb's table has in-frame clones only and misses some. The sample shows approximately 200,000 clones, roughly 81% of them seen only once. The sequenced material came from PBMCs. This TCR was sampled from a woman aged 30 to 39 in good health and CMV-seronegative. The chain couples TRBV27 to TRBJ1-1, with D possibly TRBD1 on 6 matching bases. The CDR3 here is CASSLLLTGRNTEAFF. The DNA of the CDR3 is TGTGCCAGCAGCCTACTATTAACAGGGAGGAACACTGAAGCTTTCTTT.